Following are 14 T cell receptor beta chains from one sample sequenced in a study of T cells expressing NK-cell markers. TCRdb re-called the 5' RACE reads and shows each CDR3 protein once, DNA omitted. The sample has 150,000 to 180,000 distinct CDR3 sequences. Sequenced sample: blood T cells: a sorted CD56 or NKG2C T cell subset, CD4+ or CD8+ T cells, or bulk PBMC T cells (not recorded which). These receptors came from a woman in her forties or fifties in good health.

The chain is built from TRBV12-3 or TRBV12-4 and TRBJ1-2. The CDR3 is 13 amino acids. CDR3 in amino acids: CASSFKMFYGYTF.

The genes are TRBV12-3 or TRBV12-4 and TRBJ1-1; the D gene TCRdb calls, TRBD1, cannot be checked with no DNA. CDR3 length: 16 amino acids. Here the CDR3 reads CASSLAGQGGNTEAFF.

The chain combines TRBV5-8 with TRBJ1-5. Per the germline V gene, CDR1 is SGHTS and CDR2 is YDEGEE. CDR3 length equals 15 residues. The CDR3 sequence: CASSLGGRSNQPQHF.

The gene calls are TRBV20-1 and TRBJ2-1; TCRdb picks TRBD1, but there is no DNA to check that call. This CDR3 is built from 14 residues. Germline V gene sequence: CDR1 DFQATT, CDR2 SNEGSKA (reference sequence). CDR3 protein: CSAPDRDHYNEQFF.

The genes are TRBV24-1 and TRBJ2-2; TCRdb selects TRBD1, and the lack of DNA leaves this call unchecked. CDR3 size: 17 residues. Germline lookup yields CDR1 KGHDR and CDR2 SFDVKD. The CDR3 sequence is CPPSPQDRGLHTGELFF.

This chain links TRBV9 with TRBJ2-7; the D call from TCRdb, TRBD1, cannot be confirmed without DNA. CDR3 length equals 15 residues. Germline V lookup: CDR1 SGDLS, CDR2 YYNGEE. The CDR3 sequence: CASSLGGAPVYEQYF.

CDR3 residues: CASSPGQNPDTQYF. The chain joins TRBV18 to TRBJ2-3; TCRdb designates TRBD1, a call that cannot be tested without DNA. CDR1 is KGHSH, CDR2 LQKENI, per germline. The CDR3 runs to 14 residues.

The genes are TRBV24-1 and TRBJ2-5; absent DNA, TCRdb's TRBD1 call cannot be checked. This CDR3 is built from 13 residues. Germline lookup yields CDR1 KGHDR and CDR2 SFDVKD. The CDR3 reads CATSVVGEETQYF.

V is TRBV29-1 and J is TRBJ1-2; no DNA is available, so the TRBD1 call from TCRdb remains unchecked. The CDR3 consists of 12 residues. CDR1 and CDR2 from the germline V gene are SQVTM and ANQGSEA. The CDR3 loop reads CSAGGAVYGYTF.

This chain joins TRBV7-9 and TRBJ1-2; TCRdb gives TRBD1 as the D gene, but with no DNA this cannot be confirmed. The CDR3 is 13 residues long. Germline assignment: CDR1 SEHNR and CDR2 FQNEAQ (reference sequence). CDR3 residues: CASSLGQSYGYTF.

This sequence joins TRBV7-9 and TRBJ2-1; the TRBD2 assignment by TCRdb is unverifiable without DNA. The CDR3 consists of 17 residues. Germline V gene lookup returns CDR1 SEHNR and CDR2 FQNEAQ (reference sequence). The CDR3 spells CASSLFGGTNSYNEQFF.

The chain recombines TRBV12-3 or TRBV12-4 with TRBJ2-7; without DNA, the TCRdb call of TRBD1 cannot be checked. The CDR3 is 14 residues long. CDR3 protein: CASVAGGPSYEQYF.

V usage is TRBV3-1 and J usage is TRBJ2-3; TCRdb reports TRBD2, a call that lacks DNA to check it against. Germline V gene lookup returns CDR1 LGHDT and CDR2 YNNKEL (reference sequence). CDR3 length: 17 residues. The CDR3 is CASSSGSSGPHTDTQYF.

This chain's CDR3 is CASSQTGLAGGTSYNEQFF. This chain connects TRBV14 to TRBJ2-1; TCRdb's D call of TRBD2 is untestable without DNA. The CDR3 is made up of 19 amino acids. Germline V gene sequence: CDR1 SGHDN, CDR2 FVKESK.